These 29 T cell receptor beta chains share one sample of origin, sequenced in a study of T cell responses to AZD1222 COVID-19 vaccine (dated by TCRdb to the early 2020s). Per the publication, the time point label means: about 28 days (+/-7) after the second vaccine dose. The treatment or condition label on this specimen signifies: meningococcal conjugate vaccine given as trial control. The method was the immunoSEQ multiplex PCR assay. Here the immuneACCESS table is served through TCRdb, limited to in-frame sequences with V and J called. Missing clones are a known gap in these copies; in checked studies unresolved V genes cover under half, and the rest lacks a known reason. The sample profile shows about 120,000 clones; 75% to 95% of them were found once. The ten largest make up under 4.5% of the sample. Material: peripheral blood, obtained 28 days after the second dose of the MenACWY control vaccine. All receptors derive from an adult who received the MenACWY meningococcal vaccine as a control.

The DNA for the CDR3 is TGTGCCAGCAGTGAAGGAGGACGCTTGGGTGTTGAGCTGTTTTTT. The encoded protein is CASSEGGRLGVELFF. The chain has TRBV6-1 and TRBJ2-2; D not certain. Germline CDR1 reads MNHNS; CDR2 reads SASEGT. Trimming removed 1 base from V and 11 bases from J, with 17 bases in between. This CDR3 has 15 residues.

V is TRBV18 and J is TRBJ2-3, with a possible D match to TRBD1 (5 bases). V lost 0 bases, J lost 2 bases, and 12 bases lay in between. Germline loops: CDR1 KGHSH, CDR2 LQKENI. The CDR3 loop spans 16 amino acids. CDR3 amino acids: CASSPPVREYTDTQYF. CDR3 coding DNA: TGTGCCAGCTCACCACCAGTCAGGGAATACACAGATACGCAGTATTTT.

The J gene is TRBJ1-5, the V gene TRBV6-5, with no clear D. The CDR3 is 14 amino acids. Germline V gene lookup returns CDR1 MNHEY and CDR2 SVGAGI. The V end was cut by 5 bases, the J end by 3 bases, with 11 bases between. CDR3 sequence (DNA): TGTGCCAGCAGTCCTCGGGCCCCCAATCAGCCCCAGCATTTT. Residues: CASSPRAPNQPQHF.

The chain uses TRBV7-2 and TRBJ2-5; D perhaps matches TRBD1 (6 bases). Trimming pared 6 bases from V and 7 bases from J, leaving 21 bases between. This CDR3 is 15 amino acids long. Germline V gene data show CDR1 as SGHTA and CDR2 as FQGNSA. CDR3 coding DNA: TGTGCCAGCAGATTGGTGGAGGCAGGGGCAGGGACCCAGTACTTC. This gives the protein CASRLVEAGAGTQYF.

The CDR3 DNA is TGTGCCAGCAGTTACTCCCCCGACAGGGGCAATGAGCAGTTCTTC. Translating gives CASSYSPDRGNEQFF. The V and J genes are TRBV6-5 and TRBJ2-1, with TRBD1 identical over 8 bases. The CDR3 extends over 15 amino acids. In germline, CDR1 is MNHEY, CDR2 SVGAGI. Trimming at V came to 0 bases and at J to 6 bases, leaving 4 bases not matched to a gene.

This sequence joins TRBV2 and TRBJ1-6; no reliable D call. This CDR3 has 15 amino acids. Germline loops: CDR1 SNHLY, CDR2 FYNNEI. Between the trimmed V and J ends, which lost 6 bases and 6 bases, there was a span of 15 bases. The CDR3 nucleotides read TGTGCCAGCAGAGAGTCACAGATTAGTAATTCACCCCTCCACTTT. It specifies CASRESQISNSPLHF.

CDR3 in DNA: TGCAGCGTTTCGAAGGCAGGAAAACGATCATACGAGCAGTACTTC. Its translation is CSVSKAGKRSYEQYF. The rearrangement uses TRBV29-1 and TRBJ2-7; D is uncertain. This CDR3 is built from 15 residues. CDR1 is SQVTM and CDR2 is ANQGSEA in the germline V gene. The V and J ends lost 5 bases and 4 bases respectively, with 21 bases between them.

This clone has a single count. J is TRBJ2-1 and V is TRBV11-2, with no clear D. V dropped 1 base and J dropped 5 bases, with 3 bases sitting between them. Per germline, CDR1 SGHAT and CDR2 FQNNGV. This CDR3 is 12 amino acids long. The CDR3 DNA follows: TGTGCCAGCAGCTTAGTAAACAATGAGCAGTTCTTC. Translation: CASSLVNNEQFF. Full variable domain (remainder filled in from reference TRBV11-2 and TRBJ2-1): EAGVAQSPRYKIIEKRQSVAFWCNPISGHATLYWYQQILGQGPKLLIQFQNNGVVDDSQLPKDRFSAERLKGVDSTLKIQPAKLEDSAVYLCASSLVNNEQFFGPGTRLTVL.

This chain connects TRBV11-1 to TRBJ2-2; TRBD1 matches 7 bases. J was trimmed by 0 bases and V by 6 bases; bases with no gene match: 1. The CDR3 totals 14 residues. The germline gives CDR1 SGHAT, CDR2 FQDESV (reference sequence). CDR3 amino acids: CASRQGPNTGELFF. CDR3 DNA sequence: TGTGCCAGCAGACAGGGGCCGAACACCGGGGAGCTGTTTTTT. Looking up the rest from reference TRBV11-1 and TRBJ2-2 gives the full variable domain: EAEVAQSPRYKITEKSQAVAFWCDPISGHATLYWYRQILGQGPELLVQFQDESVVDDSQLPKDRFSAERLKGVDSTLKIQPAELGDSAMYLCASRQGPNTGELFFGEGSRLTVL.

The chain recombines TRBV5-1 with TRBJ1-4, with no clear D. V lost 1 base to trimming and J lost 6 bases, with 10 bases between them. This CDR3 has 14 residues. Germline CDR1 SGHRS, CDR2 YFSETQ. CDR3 region: CASSLRGPDEKLFF. The CDR3 DNA follows: TGCGCCAGCAGCTTGCGAGGTCCGGATGAAAAACTGTTTTTT.

This chain joins TRBV18 and TRBJ1-1; D is unresolved. The CDR3 spans 13 residues. Germline loops: CDR1 KGHSH, CDR2 LQKENI. Deletions cut 2 bases from V and 4 bases from J, with 8 bases between. CDR3 sequence: CASSPTEGTEAFF. In DNA, the CDR3 is TGTGCCAGCTCACCAACCGAGGGCACTGAAGCTTTCTTT.

This clone has a single count. V and J are TRBV3-1 (or the pseudogene TRBV3-2) and TRBJ1-2, with D possibly TRBD1 on 6 matching bases. CDR3 length: 14 residues. Germline lookup yields CDR1 LGHDT and CDR2 YNNKEL (reference sequence). Between the trimmed V and J ends, which lost 5 bases and 8 bases, there was a span of 18 bases. The DNA for the CDR3 is TGTGCCAGCAGCATACAGGGAAACGTGGGCGGCTACACCTTC. Translated: CASSIQGNVGGYTF.

The chain recombines TRBV9 with TRBJ1-3; no definite D call. Germline V gene data show CDR1 as SGDLS and CDR2 as YYNGEE. Trimming cost V 4 bases and J 0 bases, with 11 bases left between them. There are 15 residues in the CDR3. CDR3 region: CASSTMGYSGNTIYF. In nucleotides, the CDR3 is TGTGCCAGCAGCACAATGGGCTACTCTGGAAACACCATATATTTT. The complete variable domain, with remaining parts taken from reference TRBV9 and TRBJ1-3, reads DSGVTQTPKHLITATGQRVTLRCSPRSGDLSVYWYQQSLDQGLQFLIQYYNGEERAKGNILERFSAQQFPDLHSELNLSSLELGDSALYFCASSTMGYSGNTIYFGEGSWLTVV.

The chain has TRBV19 and TRBJ2-3, with 12 bases aligning to TRBD2. With V trimmed by 6 bases and J by 1 base, 11 bases remained unmatched. CDR1 and CDR2 (germline): LNHDA, SQIVND (reference sequence). There are 18 residues in the CDR3. Here the CDR3 DNA reads TGTGCCAGTAGAAAACCGGGACTAGCGGGCGACGGCACAGATACGCAGTATTTT. It encodes CASRKPGLAGDGTDTQYF.

The chain combines TRBV4-2 with TRBJ2-5; D may match TRBD1 or TRBD2 (6 bases each). The CDR3 is 15 amino acids. CDR1 and CDR2 from the germline V gene are LGHNA and YNFKEQ. The V and J ends lost 2 bases and 9 bases respectively, with 19 bases between them. This CDR3 reads CASSQSSTGGAAQYF. CDR3 sequence (DNA): TGTGCCAGCAGCCAATCATCGACAGGCGGGGCGGCCCAGTACTTC.

The chain employs TRBV4-1 and TRBJ1-1; tentatively, D is TRBD1 (6 bases). The germline V gene encodes CDR1 MGHRA and CDR2 YSYEKL. The ends were cut back, 4 bases at V and 5 bases at J, with 14 bases in the middle. The CDR3 totals 14 residues. The CDR3 spells CASSLEGGFTEAFF. DNA for the CDR3: TGCGCCAGCAGCCTCGAAGGGGGGTTTACTGAAGCTTTCTTT.

The rearrangement links TRBV28 to TRBJ2-7; 12 bases align to TRBD1. This CDR3 has 16 amino acids. Germline CDR1 is MDHEN and CDR2 is SYDVKM. With V trimmed by 5 bases and J by 4 bases, 9 bases remained unmatched. CDR3 nucleotide sequence: TGTGCCAGCAGTCCTGGGGACAGGGGGCATCGGTACGAGCAGTACGTC. Translation: CASSPGDRGHRYEQYV.

This chain connects TRBV11-3 to TRBJ2-1; D is ambiguous. This CDR3 spans 16 amino acids. Germline V CDR1 and CDR2: SGHNT, YENEEA. Trimming shortened V by 6 bases and J by 0 bases, and 15 bases separated the two germline ends. The CDR3 sequence: CASSPGGVPSYNEQFF. Here the CDR3 DNA reads TGTGCCAGCAGTCCGGGTGGGGTGCCCTCCTACAATGAGCAGTTCTTC.

The genes are TRBV18 and TRBJ2-7, with 8 bases aligning to TRBD1. CDR3 length: 13 amino acids. Germline V gene sequence: CDR1 KGHSH, CDR2 LQKENI. The CDR3 is CASSLQPGQDLAV. CDR3 nucleotide sequence: TGTGCCAGCTCCCTCCAACCGGGACAGGACCTTGCCGTC.

The chain employs TRBV4-1 and TRBJ1-2, with D perhaps matching TRBD1 (5 bases). The CDR3 has 14 residues. Germline V gene sequence: CDR1 MGHRA, CDR2 YSYEKL. V lost 6 bases, J lost 0 bases, and 11 bases lay in between. Here the CDR3 reads CASRGPNPNYGYTF. The CDR3, as DNA: TGCGCCAGCAGGGGACCCAATCCTAACTATGGCTACACCTTC.

V is TRBV19 and J is TRBJ2-2; 8 nucleotides align to TRBD2. CDR3 length: 14 amino acids. With V trimmed by 9 bases and J by 5 bases, 8 bases remained unmatched. Germline lookup yields CDR1 LNHDA and CDR2 SQIVND (reference sequence). The CDR3 here is CASLGGAGTGELFF. The CDR3 bases are TGTGCCAGCCTCGGGGGGGCCGGGACCGGGGAGCTGTTTTTT.

This clone appeared once. The chain is built from TRBV29-1 and TRBJ2-3, with 8 positions matching TRBD1. CDR1 is SQVTM and CDR2 is ANQGSEA in the germline V gene. J was trimmed by 0 bases and V by 3 bases; bases with no gene match: 14. The CDR3 spans 18 residues. CDR3 nucleotides: TGCAGCGTTGAGGGGACTGGGACAGGCCAAGCTAGCACAGATACGCAGTATTTT. It encodes CSVEGTGTGQASTDTQYF.

The chain links TRBV3-1 (or the pseudogene TRBV3-2) to TRBJ1-6; 7 nucleotides align to TRBD1. The germline CDR1 and CDR2 sequences are LGHDT and YNNKEL (reference sequence). The CDR3 has 15 amino acids. V dropped 5 bases and J dropped 5; count of bases not matched to a gene: 6. DNA for the CDR3: TGTGCCAGCAGCTACTGGGACAGCGATAATTCACCCCTCCACTTT. This encodes CASSYWDSDNSPLHF.

The chain is built from TRBV5-5 and TRBJ2-6, with TRBD1 as a possible D gene (5 bases). The V end lost 2 bases, the J end lost 0 bases, and 6 bases lay between the germline ends. Germline loops: CDR1 SGHKS, CDR2 YYEKEE (reference sequence). This CDR3 spans 15 amino acids. CDR3 loop: CASSLDSSGANVLTF. The CDR3 bases are TGTGCCAGCAGCTTAGACAGCTCTGGGGCCAACGTCCTGACTTTC.

The genes are TRBV19 and TRBJ1-1; 9 nucleotides match TRBD1. This CDR3 is built from 13 residues. Trimming took 8 bases from V and 0 from J; bases not matched to a gene: 1. Germline CDR1 and CDR2: LNHDA and SQIVND (reference sequence). The chain's CDR3 is CASWDRVNTEAFF. The CDR3 DNA is TGTGCCAGTTGGGACAGGGTGAACACTGAAGCTTTCTTT.

V gene TRBV11-2 combines with J gene TRBJ2-7; D not resolved. The CDR3 runs 13 residues. Germline V gene sequence: CDR1 SGHAT, CDR2 FQNNGV. V lost 5 bases and J 3 bases, leaving 11 bases between the germline ends. CDR3 residues: CASSPTSYYEQYF. The CDR3 DNA is TGTGCCAGCAGCCCGACAAGCTACTACGAGCAGTACTTC.

This clone was detected only a few times. V and J are TRBV30 and TRBJ2-3, with 12 bases matching TRBD2. Per germline, CDR1 GTSNPN and CDR2 SVGIG (reference sequence). Unmatched junction bases numbered 14, after V lost 1 base and J lost 0 bases. This CDR3 comprises 20 residues. CDR3 nucleotides: TGTGCCTGGAGTGGAGCCACGACTAGCGGGAGTTTTTGGAGCACAGATACGCAGTATTTT. Its protein product is CAWSGATTSGSFWSTDTQYF. Variable domain in full (rest from reference TRBV30 and TRBJ2-3): SQTIHQWPATLVQPVGSPLSLECTVEGTSNPNLYWYRQAAGRGLQLLFYSVGIGQISSEVPQNLSASRPQDRQFILSSKKLLLSDSGFYLCAWSGATTSGSFWSTDTQYFGPGTRLTVL.

In its sample, this clone was seen once. This rearrangement joins TRBV9 to TRBJ2-1; TRBD1 matches at 7 bases. The ends lost 3 bases at V and 4 bases at J; junction bases unmatched: 7. CDR3 length equals 15 residues. Germline V gives CDR1 SGDLS, CDR2 YYNGEE. CDR3 amino acids: CASSAAGQVYNEQFF. In nucleotides, the CDR3 is TGTGCCAGCAGCGCGGCCGGACAGGTTTACAATGAGCAGTTCTTC.

This clone was detected a few times. This chain uses TRBV6-1 with TRBJ1-5; TRBD1 is a possible D gene (5 bases). Looked up from germline, CDR1 is MNHNS and CDR2 is SASEGT. The CDR3 loop spans 16 amino acids. V lost 2 bases to trimming and J lost 1 base, with 12 bases between them. The CDR3 DNA reads as TGTGCCAGCAGTGAACGCAGGGACGTCAGCAATCAGCCCCAGCATTTT. Protein: CASSERRDVSNQPQHF.